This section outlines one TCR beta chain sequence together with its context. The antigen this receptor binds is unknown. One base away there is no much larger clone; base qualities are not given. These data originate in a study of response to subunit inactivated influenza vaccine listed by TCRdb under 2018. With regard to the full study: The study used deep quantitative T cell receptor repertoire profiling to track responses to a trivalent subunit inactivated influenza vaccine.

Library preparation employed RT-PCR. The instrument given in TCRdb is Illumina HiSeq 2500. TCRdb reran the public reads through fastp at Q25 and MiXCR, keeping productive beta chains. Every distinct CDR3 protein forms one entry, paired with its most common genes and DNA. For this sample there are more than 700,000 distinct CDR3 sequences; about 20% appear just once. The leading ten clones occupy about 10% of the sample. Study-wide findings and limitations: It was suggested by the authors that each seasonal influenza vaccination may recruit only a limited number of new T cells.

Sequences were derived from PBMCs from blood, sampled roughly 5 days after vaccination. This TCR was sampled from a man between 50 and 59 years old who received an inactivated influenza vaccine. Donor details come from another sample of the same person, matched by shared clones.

The bases are TGTGCCAGCAGTAATGGACAGGGAACCGGGGAGCTGTTTTTT. Its protein product is CASSNGQGTGELFF. The rearranged segments are TRBV6-1 and TRBJ2-2, and 8 junctional nucleotides match TRBD1. Unmatched junction bases come to 4, with V trimmed by 5 bases and J by 5 bases. Reading the germline V gene gives CDR1 MNHNS and CDR2 SASEGT. The CDR3, cysteine through phenylalanine, is 14 amino acids long. The entry retains the CDR3 DNA only, 42 bases that are in frame from base 1.